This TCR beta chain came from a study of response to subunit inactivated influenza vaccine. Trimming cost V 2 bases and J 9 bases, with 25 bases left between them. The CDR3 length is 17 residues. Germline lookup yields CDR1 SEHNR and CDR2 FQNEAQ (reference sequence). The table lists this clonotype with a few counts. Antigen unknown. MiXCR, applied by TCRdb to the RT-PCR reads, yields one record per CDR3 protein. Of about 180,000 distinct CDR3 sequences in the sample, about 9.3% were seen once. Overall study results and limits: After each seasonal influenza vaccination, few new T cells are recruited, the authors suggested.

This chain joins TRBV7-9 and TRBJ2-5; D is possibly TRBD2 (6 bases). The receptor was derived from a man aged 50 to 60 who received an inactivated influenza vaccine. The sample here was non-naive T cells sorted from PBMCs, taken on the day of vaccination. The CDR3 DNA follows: TGTGCCAGCAGCTTAAGGTCCTGGGACTCCCAAGATTTGTCCCAGTACTTC. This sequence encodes CASSLRSWDSQDLSQYF.